Presented here are 27 T cell receptor beta chains from one specimen sequenced in a study of technical replicates of blood from several donors. The protocol was immunoSEQ multiplex PCR, while the TCRdb copy is restricted to in-frame clones and leaves out a portion. The profile shows approximately 70,000 clones, roughly 92% of them singletons. Sequencing was done on a sample of PBMCs. All receptors derive from a human donor in good health. Some clones in this sample may be carry-over from other donors' samples.

The gene calls are TRBV2 and TRBJ1-1; maybe TRBD1 (5 bases). CDR1 and CDR2 (germline): SNHLY, FYNNEI. Deletions cut 4 bases from V and 4 bases from J, with 16 bases between. The CDR3 has 15 residues. CDR3 protein: CASSVMGGSSTEAFF. The CDR3 nucleotides read TGTGCCAGCAGTGTAATGGGGGGGAGCAGCACTGAAGCTTTCTTT.

The chain links TRBV6-1 to TRBJ2-5; 8 nucleotides match TRBD2. The germline V gene encodes CDR1 MNHNS and CDR2 SASEGT. Trimming at V came to 7 bases and at J to 3 bases, leaving 4 bases not matched to a gene. The CDR3 sequence is 13 residues long. CDR3 sequence reads: CASTGGAEETQYF. The CDR3 bases are TGTGCCAGCACCGGGGGGGCGGAAGAGACCCAGTACTTC.

This rearrangement joins TRBV28 to TRBJ2-1, with 8 positions matching TRBD2. The CDR3 runs to 15 residues. Trimming cost V 2 bases and J 8 bases; bases outside gene matches: 8. The germline gives CDR1 MDHEN, CDR2 SYDVKM. CDR3 loop: CASSLGGTRFDEQFF. CDR3 sequence (DNA): TGTGCCAGCAGTTTAGGTGGGACTAGATTCGATGAGCAGTTCTTC. The full variable domain, in which reference TRBV28 and TRBJ2-1 provide the parts outside the CDR3, is DVKVTQSSRYLVKRTGEKVFLECVQDMDHENMFWYRQDPGLGLRLIYFSYDVKMKEKGDIPEGYSVSREKKERFSLILESASTNQTSMYLCASSLGGTRFDEQFFGPGTRLTVL.

The table lists this clone with a few counts. The chain links TRBV2 to TRBJ1-1; possible D gene TRBD1, 5 bases. CDR1 is SNHLY, CDR2 FYNNEI, per germline. This CDR3 has 13 amino acids. V dropped 4 bases and J dropped 7 bases, with 13 bases sitting between them. The CDR3 coding sequence is TGTGCCAGCAGTGGAGCGGCGGGGGTTGAAGCTTTCTTT. Translated, it gives CASSGAAGVEAFF. Full variable domain (outside the CDR3, taken from reference TRBV2 and TRBJ1-1): EPEVTQTPSHQVTQMGQEVILRCVPISNHLYFYWYRQILGQKVEFLVSFYNNEISEKSEIFDDQFSVERPDGSNFTLKIRSTKLEDSAMYFCASSGAAGVEAFFGQGTRLTVV.

The V call is TRBV30, the J call TRBJ1-3, with D unclear. The germline V and J ends were trimmed by 5 bases and 0 bases, with 17 bases remaining between them. This CDR3 region has 16 residues. Germline V gene sequence: CDR1 GTSNPN, CDR2 SVGIG (reference sequence). This chain's CDR3 is CAWAGGPRYSGNTIYF. The CDR3 DNA reads TGTGCCTGGGCAGGAGGTCCCCGATACTCTGGAAACACCATATATTTT.

The chain combines TRBV6-4 with TRBJ1-5; D possibly corresponds to TRBD1 (5 bases). CDR3 length equals 14 residues. V lost 3 bases and J lost 6, with 12 bases in between. Germline V gene lookup returns CDR1 MRHNA and CDR2 SNTAGT. The CDR3 bases are TGTGCCAGCAGTGAACAGGAAGGCGCTCAGCCCCAGCATTTT. This encodes CASSEQEGAQPQHF.

This clone was counted only a few times. The chain combines TRBV7-9 with TRBJ2-2; TRBD1 matches at 8 bases. The length of the CDR3 is 19 residues. J lost 2 bases, V lost 4 bases, and 15 bases had no gene match. Germline CDR1 is SEHNR and CDR2 is FQNEAQ (reference sequence). This CDR3 reads CASSSRRVGQELNTGELFF. Here the CDR3 DNA reads TGTGCCAGCAGCTCGCGTCGGGTGGGACAGGAACTAAACACCGGGGAGCTGTTTTTT.

V usage is TRBV7-9 and J usage is TRBJ1-2; 10 bases agree with TRBD1. Germline V gene sequence: CDR1 SEHNR, CDR2 FQNEAQ (reference sequence). The CDR3 length is 15 residues. V was pared by 6 bases and J by 5 bases, with 9 bases of the junction left unmatched. CDR3 sequence reads: CASRIRDRGHYGYTF. CDR3 bases: TGTGCCAGCAGGATCCGGGACAGGGGCCATTATGGCTACACCTTC.

The chain has TRBV27 and TRBJ2-1, with 11 bases identical to TRBD2. The V and J ends lost 7 bases and 6 bases, in that order; junction bases with no gene match: 5. The CDR3 runs to 14 residues. CDR1 is MNHEY, CDR2 SMNVEV, per germline (reference sequence). The DNA for the CDR3 is TGTGCCAGCAACCCGGGACTAGCGGTCAATGAGCAGTTCTTC. Protein: CASNPGLAVNEQFF.

The rearrangement joins TRBV4-3 to TRBJ1-5; no clear D gene. V shed 1 base and J shed 5 bases, with 6 bases lying between them. This CDR3 comprises 13 residues. Germline V gives CDR1 LGHNA, CDR2 YSLEER. The CDR3 sequence: CASSQAPDQPQHF. Here the CDR3 DNA reads TGCGCCAGCAGCCAAGCCCCCGATCAGCCCCAGCATTTT.

This chain joins TRBV5-1 and TRBJ2-7, with a weak D call TRBD1 (6 bases). CDR1 and CDR2 (germline): SGHRS, YFSETQ. Trimming took 1 base from V and 6 from J, leaving 11 bases between them. The CDR3 sequence is 13 residues long. CDR3: CASSLWGQGEQYF. The CDR3 DNA reads TGCGCCAGCAGCTTGTGGGGACAAGGCGAGCAGTACTTC.

In this sample, this clone turned up once. This chain links TRBV10-3 with TRBJ1-6; 8 positions agree with TRBD1. CDR3 length: 18 residues. V shed 6 bases, J shed 0 bases, and the junction held 10 bases outside the gene matches. Germline V CDR1 and CDR2: ENHRY, SYGVKD. The CDR3 bases are TGTGCCATCAGAAAGACAGGGGAAGGGAGCTCCTATAATTCACCCCTCCACTTT. It yields the protein CAIRKTGEGSSYNSPLHF.

J is TRBJ1-3 and V is TRBV15, with D maybe TRBD1 (5 bases). The V end lost 1 base, the J end lost 3 bases, and 10 bases lay between the germline ends. CDR3 size: 15 residues. Per the germline V gene, CDR1 is LNHNV and CDR2 is YYDKDF (reference sequence). For the CDR3, the DNA is TGTGCCACCAGCAGAGGGGCGGGGGTTGGAAACACCATATATTTT. It is translated as CATSRGAGVGNTIYF.

CDR3 nucleotide sequence: TGTGCCAGCAGCAAAGGGATGACAGAGAGCAATCAGCCCCAGCATTTT. Protein product: CASSKGMTESNQPQHF. The rearrangement joins TRBV21-1 to TRBJ1-5; the table calls TRBD1, which could not be checked here. TRBV21-1 corresponds to a pseudogene. This CDR3 is 16 amino acids long.

V gene TRBV19 combines with J gene TRBJ1-2; 10 bases are a match to TRBD1. This CDR3 contains 16 residues. Trimming took 5 bases from V and 1 from J; bases not matched to a gene: 7. Germline values: CDR1 LNHDA, CDR2 SQIVND (reference sequence). The CDR3 nucleotides are TGTGCCAGTAGTGAAGGACAGGGGGTCGATAACTATGGCTACACCTTC. This translates into CASSEGQGVDNYGYTF.

This clone was seen only once. This same CDR3 is encoded by further DNA sequences in the sample. CDR3 DNA: TGTGCCAGCAGTTACCCCGAGATGAACACTGAAGCTTTCTTT. The encoded protein is CASSYPEMNTEAFF. The chain is built from TRBV6-6 and TRBJ1-1, with D unclear. This CDR3 region has 14 residues. Trimming took off 2 bases at V and 0 bases at J, with 7 bases between the two ends. CDR1 and CDR2 from the germline V gene are MNHNY and SVGAGI (reference sequence).

The chain couples TRBV7-3 to TRBJ2-7, with 10 bases lining up with TRBD1. Per the germline V gene, CDR1 is SGHTA and CDR2 is FQGTGA. The CDR3 totals 13 residues. The J segment lost 5 bases and the V segment lost 4 bases, leaving 2 bases of the junction unmatched. CDR3 nucleotide sequence: TGTGCCAGCAGCTACGGGACAGGGGACGAGCAGTACTTC. Its protein is CASSYGTGDEQYF.

V is TRBV15 and J is TRBJ1-1; D not certain. The CDR3 has 14 residues. Per the germline V gene, CDR1 is LNHNV and CDR2 is YYDKDF (reference sequence). V was cut by 6 bases and J by 9 bases, with 20 bases left in between. CDR3 in amino acids: CATSQRGFWSKAFF. The CDR3 DNA sequence: TGTGCCACCAGTCAGAGAGGTTTTTGGAGTAAAGCTTTCTTT.

The rearrangement links TRBV19 to TRBJ1-5; TRBD1 is a possible D gene (6 bases). With 7 bases removed from V and 3 bases from J, the gap between germline ends came to 10 bases. This CDR3 is built from 13 residues. Germline CDR1 is LNHDA and CDR2 is SQIVND (reference sequence). CDR3 protein: CASMYRDNQPQHF. CDR3 sequence (DNA): TGTGCCAGTATGTACAGGGACAATCAGCCCCAGCATTTT.

The rearrangement links TRBV7-9 to TRBJ2-1, with a weak D call TRBD2 (5 bases). CDR1 is SEHNR and CDR2 is FQNEAQ in the germline V gene (reference sequence). CDR3 length equals 16 residues. The V gene lost 1 base and the J gene lost 8 bases, with 18 bases spanning the gap. The CDR3 sequence: CASSLVLASTKDEQFF. The CDR3 DNA follows: TGTGCCAGCAGCTTAGTATTAGCGTCAACGAAGGATGAGCAGTTCTTC.

This rearrangement joins TRBV5-4 to TRBJ1-2, with 12 positions matching TRBD1. This CDR3 contains 15 residues. V shed 4 bases and J 4 bases; nucleotides not matched to a gene: 5. Germline V gives CDR1 SGHNT, CDR2 YYREEE (reference sequence). The chain's CDR3 is CASSTGTGGLYGYTF. The CDR3 coding sequence is TGTGCCAGCAGCACCGGGACAGGGGGCCTCTATGGCTACACCTTC.

The rearrangement uses TRBV5-1 and TRBJ2-1, with 9 nucleotides matching TRBD2. With 3 bases clipped from V and 7 bases from J, the junction kept 11 bases outside the gene matches. This CDR3 contains 16 residues. Germline CDR1 and CDR2: SGHRS and YFSETQ. CDR3 sequence reads: CASSSTLAGVGNEQFF. Here the CDR3 DNA reads TGCGCCAGCAGCTCGACCTTAGCGGGAGTGGGGAATGAGCAGTTCTTC.

J is TRBJ2-3 and V is TRBV5-4; 15 bases map to TRBD2. V dropped 4 bases and J dropped 1; count of bases not matched to a gene: 13. CDR1 and CDR2 from the germline V gene are SGHNT and YYREEE (reference sequence). The CDR3 consists of 20 residues. The CDR3: CASSPGLAGGTRLGTDTQYF. The CDR3 region has the DNA TGTGCCAGCAGCCCCGGACTAGCGGGGGGGACCCGACTGGGCACAGATACGCAGTATTTT.

The chain links TRBV4-3 to TRBJ1-1; 7 bases are a match to TRBD1. The CDR3 is 15 amino acids. The V and J ends lost 2 bases and 2 bases, in that order; junction bases with no gene match: 5. Germline V CDR1 and CDR2: LGHNA, YSLEER. The CDR3 region is CASSQPGQRNTEAFF. CDR3 nucleotide sequence: TGCGCCAGCAGCCAACCGGGACAGAGAAACACTGAAGCTTTCTTT.

This clone was recorded once. The gene calls are TRBV7-9 and TRBJ2-5; 8 positions agree with TRBD1. Per the germline V gene, CDR1 is SEHNR and CDR2 is FQNEAQ (reference sequence). This CDR3 spans 15 amino acids. J was trimmed by 4 bases and V by 4 bases; bases with no gene match: 8. The CDR3 bases are TGTGCCAGCAGCTCGGGACAGGAAGTTCCAGAGACCCAGTACTTC. Amino acids: CASSSGQEVPETQYF.

The rearrangement links TRBV7-7 to TRBJ2-2, with 8 bases aligning to TRBD1. The junction had 4 bases not matched to a gene; V was cut back by 6 bases and J by 7 bases. Germline V gene sequence: CDR1 SSHAT, CDR2 FNYEAQ (reference sequence). CDR3 length: 13 amino acids. CDR3 residues: CASRQGDNGELFF. For the CDR3, the DNA is TGTGCCAGCAGACAGGGGGATAACGGGGAGCTGTTTTTT.

This clone has only one observation. The rearrangement uses TRBV2 and TRBJ2-5; D might be TRBD2 (6 bases). Deletions cut 6 bases from V and 5 bases from J, with 16 bases between. There are 14 residues in the CDR3. CDR1 is SNHLY, CDR2 FYNNEI, per germline. Here the CDR3 reads CASRGSAGQETQYF. The CDR3 nucleotides are TGTGCCAGCAGAGGGTCCGCGGGGCAGGAGACCCAGTACTTC.